Listed here are 21 T cell receptor beta chains from one sample, sequenced in a study of T cell responses to AZD1222 COVID-19 vaccine. Method: immunoSEQ multiplex PCR; TCRdb's copy keeps in-frame clones and lacks some. The profile shows roughly 70,000 clones, about 85% of them singletons. The specimen comprised peripheral blood, sampled on day 0 of AZD1222 vaccination. The receptors come from an adult in good health.

The V gene is TRBV5-8, the J gene TRBJ2-3; possibly TRBD2 for D (6 bases). The CDR3 totals 16 residues. Between the trimmed V and J ends, which lost 3 bases and 0 bases, there was a span of 14 bases. The V gene's germline CDR1 is SGHTS and CDR2 YDEGEE. CDR3 nucleotide sequence: TGTGCCAGCAGCTCCGCCCTAGCGTCTAGCACAGATACGCAGTATTTT. Its translation is CASSSALASSTDTQYF.

The V and J genes are TRBV7-3 and TRBJ2-1; maybe TRBD1 (7 bases). The germline gives CDR1 SGHTA, CDR2 FQGTGA. The CDR3 consists of 15 residues. V gave up 5 bases and J gave up 9 bases, with 20 bases separating them. CDR3 residues: CASSRELEGAGEQFF. CDR3 nucleotides: TGTGCCAGCAGCCGGGAATTGGAGGGGGCCGGTGAGCAGTTCTTC.

This chain connects TRBV12-3 or TRBV12-4 to TRBJ1-3, with D possibly being TRBD1 (5 bases). CDR3 length: 13 residues. V was shortened by 3 bases and J by 4 bases, with 7 bases between the two germline ends. CDR3 amino acids: CASSFGDGNTIYF. The CDR3 DNA reads TGTGCCAGCAGTTTTGGGGACGGAAACACCATATATTTT.

CDR3 residues: CASSDRNGYTF. DNA for the CDR3: TGTGCCAGCAGTGACCGCAACGGCTACACCTTC. The chain combines TRBV2 with TRBJ1-2; D gene unclear. The CDR3 is made up of 11 amino acids. From germline, CDR1 is SNHLY and CDR2 FYNNEI. The V end lost 3 bases, the J end lost 8 bases, and 7 bases lay between the germline ends.

This sequence joins TRBV6-5 and TRBJ1-2; D may be TRBD1 (5 bases). The CDR3 spans 13 residues. Per germline, CDR1 MNHEY and CDR2 SVGAGI. V was clipped by 8 bases and J by 8 bases, with 18 bases between them. As DNA, the CDR3 is TGTGCCAGCGGGACGGACGGGGGAAGCGGCTACACCTTC. Its translation is CASGTDGGSGYTF.

J is TRBJ1-1 and V is TRBV11-3, with 9 bases aligning to TRBD1. This CDR3 has 14 residues. Germline CDR1 and CDR2: SGHNT and YENEEA. Germline trimming cut 5 bases from V and 8 bases from J; bases unmatched to any gene: 9. CDR3 amino acids: CASSRTGGSREAFF. The CDR3 bases are TGTGCCAGCAGCCGAACAGGGGGCTCGCGCGAAGCTTTCTTT.

V usage is TRBV9 and J usage is TRBJ2-1, with 8 bases that match TRBD2. This CDR3 is 16 amino acids long. Germline V gene lookup returns CDR1 SGDLS and CDR2 YYNGEE. V gave up 0 bases and J gave up 1 base; unmatched junction bases: 3. The CDR3 nucleotides read TGTGCCAGCAGCGTAGACGGGGGGGAGTCCTACAATGAGCAGTTCTTC. This translates into CASSVDGGESYNEQFF. The full variable domain, completed using reference TRBV9 and TRBJ2-1, is DSGVTQTPKHLITATGQRVTLRCSPRSGDLSVYWYQQSLDQGLQFLIQYYNGEERAKGNILERFSAQQFPDLHSELNLSSLELGDSALYFCASSVDGGESYNEQFFGPGTRLTVL.

The rearrangement joins TRBV11-2 to TRBJ2-7, with no clear D. Trimming removed 1 base from V and 0 bases from J, with 7 bases in between. Germline values: CDR1 SGHAT, CDR2 FQNNGV. CDR3 length equals 14 residues. The CDR3 spells CASSLGHSSYEQYF. The CDR3 bases are TGTGCCAGCAGCTTAGGACACAGCTCCTACGAGCAGTACTTC.

J is TRBJ1-2 and V is TRBV14; D is unresolved. CDR3 length: 13 residues. V was clipped by 4 bases and J by 7 bases, with 13 bases between them. CDR1 is SGHDN and CDR2 is FVKESK in the germline V gene. The CDR3: CASSLTRDAGYTF. CDR3 nucleotides: TGTGCCAGCAGCCTCACACGGGATGCTGGCTACACCTTC.

As to this clone: This specimen includes other DNA sequences encoding the same CDR3. The J gene is TRBJ1-4, the V gene TRBV3-1 (or the pseudogene TRBV3-2); no clear D gene. Germline CDR1 and CDR2: LGHDT and YNNKEL (reference sequence). The CDR3 length is 16 residues. V was shortened by 4 bases and J by 6 bases, with 18 bases between the two germline ends. The CDR3 bases are TGTGCCAGCAGCCCTAAACGTCCCCAAGTAGATGAAAAACTGTTTTTT. It encodes CASSPKRPQVDEKLFF.

In this sample, this clone is medium-sized. Germline is not matched at one junction end, which may reflect a read error. The V call is TRBV7-8, the J call TRBJ2-3, with 7 bases aligning to TRBD2. CDR3 length: 15 residues. Germline CDR1 SGHVS, CDR2 FQNEAQ. The chain's CDR3 is CASSLAGGITDTQYF. In DNA, the CDR3 is TGTGCCAGTAGCTTAGCGGGCGGGATCACAGATACGCAGTATTTT.

This clone has a single count. The chain recombines TRBV20-1 with TRBJ1-1; D is perhaps TRBD1 (5 bases). The V gene's germline CDR1 is DFQATT and CDR2 SNEGSKA (reference sequence). Between the trimmed V and J ends, which lost 6 bases and 10 bases, there was a span of 15 bases. The CDR3 is 11 amino acids. DNA for the CDR3: TGCAGTGCAGGGCCTATTACAGGAGCTTTCTTT. Its protein is CSAGPITGAFF.

The chain joins TRBV7-2 to TRBJ1-2, with 8 bases fitting TRBD1. Germline V gives CDR1 SGHTA, CDR2 FQGNSA. The CDR3 is 15 amino acids. Germline trimming cut 4 bases from V and 7 bases from J; bases unmatched to any gene: 11. Here the CDR3 reads CASSSRTGIVSGYTF. For the CDR3, the DNA is TGTGCCAGCAGCTCCCGGACAGGGATAGTATCTGGCTACACCTTC.

This clone was seen more than once but under ten times. The chain employs TRBV3-1 (or the pseudogene TRBV3-2) and TRBJ1-3; D gene unclear. V lost 1 base, J lost 2 bases, and 3 bases lay in between. CDR3 size: 13 residues. CDR1 and CDR2 from the germline V gene are LGHDT and YNNKEL (reference sequence). CDR3 amino acids: CASSQVAGNTIYF. The CDR3, as DNA: TGTGCCAGCAGCCAAGTGGCTGGAAACACCATATATTTT.

V usage is TRBV29-1 and J usage is TRBJ1-2; TRBD1 matches at 10 bases. Looked up from germline, CDR1 is SQVTM and CDR2 is ANQGSEA. The J segment lost 4 bases and the V segment lost 6 bases, leaving 11 bases of the junction unmatched. The CDR3 has 15 residues. DNA of the CDR3: TGCAGCGTGGACTCGACAGGGGGCGATCTCTATGGCTACACCTTC. It yields the protein CSVDSTGGDLYGYTF.

This clone was recorded a few times. This sequence joins TRBV28 and TRBJ2-2, with unresolved D. Germline V gene data show CDR1 as MDHEN and CDR2 as SYDVKM. The CDR3 sequence is 20 residues long. Trimming took 7 bases from V and 7 from J, leaving 34 bases between them. The CDR3 loop is CASISPRVTSLETPFGELFF. In DNA form, the CDR3 reads TGTGCCAGCATCTCTCCCCGGGTGACTTCCCTCGAAACACCGTTCGGGGAGCTGTTTTTT.

J is TRBJ1-1 and V is TRBV6-5, with D possibly TRBD1 on 6 matching bases. The V end was cut by 8 bases, the J end by 0 bases, with 10 bases between. Per the germline V gene, CDR1 is MNHEY and CDR2 is SVGAGI. CDR3 length: 13 residues. CDR3: CASYAGVNTEAFF. CDR3 nucleotides: TGTGCCAGCTATGCAGGGGTGAACACTGAAGCTTTCTTT.

This clone was recorded only once. The CDR3 region is CASSASGSGVADTQYF. CDR3 nucleotide sequence: TGTGCCAGCAGCGCGTCCGGAAGCGGGGTGGCAGATACGCAGTATTTT. The chain joins TRBV9 to TRBJ2-3; 7 nucleotides agree with TRBD2. The CDR3 extends over 16 amino acids. CDR1 is SGDLS and CDR2 is YYNGEE in the germline V gene. J gave up 4 bases and V 3 bases, and 11 bases lay outside the gene matches.

The chain carries TRBV5-5 and TRBJ2-7; the D gene could be TRBD1 or TRBD2 (5 bases each). Trimming removed 0 bases at V and 4 bases at J, with 5 bases between. This CDR3 has 12 amino acids. Per the germline V gene, CDR1 is SGHKS and CDR2 is YYEKEE (reference sequence). CDR3 nucleotides: TGTGCCAGCAGCTTGGGGGGGTACGAGCAGTACTTC. Its protein is CASSLGGYEQYF.

V is TRBV2 and J is TRBJ1-5; D not certain. The CDR3 spans 14 residues. V lost 4 bases, J lost 0 bases, and 7 bases lay in between. Germline values: CDR1 SNHLY, CDR2 FYNNEI. The CDR3 DNA is TGTGCCAGCAGTGCCCCCCCTAGCAATCAGCCCCAGCATTTT. It specifies CASSAPPSNQPQHF.

The chain combines TRBV10-1 with TRBJ2-4; maybe TRBD2 (5 bases). Looked up from germline, CDR1 is WNHNN and CDR2 is SYGVQD (reference sequence). This CDR3 comprises 13 residues. The V gene lost 9 bases and the J gene lost 2 bases, with 11 bases spanning the gap. The CDR3 sequence is CASSEDSKNIQYF. The CDR3 region has the DNA TGCGCCAGTAGCGAGGATTCCAAAAACATTCAGTACTTC.